This T cell receptor beta chain came from a study of CD8 T cells in Susac syndrome. On this clonotype: Its antigen is still unknown.

Germline assignment: CDR1 MNHEY and CDR2 SVGAGI. The length of the CDR3 is 12 residues. The V end lost 4 bases, the J end lost 4 bases, and 7 bases lay between the germline ends. Random hexamers were used to reverse transcribe the RNA input (about 0.5 to 1 ug). The immunoSEQ assay covered 54 Vbeta and 13 Jbeta segments for CDR3. TCRdb processed the immunoSEQ multiplex PCR reads anew with MiXCR; each CDR3 protein has one entry. The sample includes approximately 190,000 distinct CDR3 sequences, about 91% of them seen just once. All included Susac syndrome patients satisfied recently defined diagnostic criteria for definite or probable disease. FACS was used to enrich TEMRA cells, whereas the CD8+ and CD4+ T cells were obtained by negative isolation. Study outcomes and limitations: In Susac syndrome, the CD4+ T cell repertoires did not show clonal expansion.

The genes are TRBV6-5 and TRBJ1-2; D is unresolved. The sequencing sample was made of CD4+ T cells from PBMCs. The TCR was taken from a human donor with Susac syndrome. Here the CDR3 DNA reads TGTGCCAGCAGTTCAGGACCCTATGGCTACACCTTC. Protein sequence: CASSSGPYGYTF.